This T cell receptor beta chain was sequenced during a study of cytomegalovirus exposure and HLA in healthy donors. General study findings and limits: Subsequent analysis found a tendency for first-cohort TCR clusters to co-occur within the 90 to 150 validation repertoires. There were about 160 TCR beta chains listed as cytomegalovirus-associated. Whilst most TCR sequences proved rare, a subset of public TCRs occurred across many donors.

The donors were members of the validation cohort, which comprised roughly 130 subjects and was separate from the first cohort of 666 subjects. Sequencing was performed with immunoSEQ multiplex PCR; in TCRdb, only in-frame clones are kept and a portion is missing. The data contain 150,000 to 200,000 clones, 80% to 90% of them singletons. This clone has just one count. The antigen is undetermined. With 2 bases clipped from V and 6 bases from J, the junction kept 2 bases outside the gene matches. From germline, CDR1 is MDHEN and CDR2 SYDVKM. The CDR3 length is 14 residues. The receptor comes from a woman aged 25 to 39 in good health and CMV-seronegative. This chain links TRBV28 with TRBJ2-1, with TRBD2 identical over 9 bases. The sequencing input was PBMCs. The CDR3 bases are TGTGCCAGCAGTTTACTGACTAGCGGCAATGAGCAGTTCTTC. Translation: CASSLLTSGNEQFF.